These 8 T cell receptor beta chains were all obtained from the same sample, sequenced in a study of CD8+ T cells in alopecia areata (dated by TCRdb to 2017 to 2018). The library came from the immunoSEQ multiplex PCR assay. RNA was extracted from all samples and reverse transcribed into cDNA as template for TCR sequencing. TCRdb stores this immuneACCESS table with in-frame sequences only. Part of the clones is absent; in the studies checked, under half of the shortfall reflects unresolved V genes, and no reason is known for the rest. The sample has hundreds of thousands of clones on record, under 40% of them singletons. Of the sample, around 0.48% is held by the ten largest clones. This specimen's treatment or condition label, per the study, means: oral pan-JAK inhibitor, 5-10 mg twice daily. Sequenced here: CD4+ T cells sorted from blood, sampled at roughly week 30, from a patient treated with tofacitinib. These receptors were collected from a human donor with alopecia areata.

The genes are TRBV6-5 and TRBJ2-2; D perhaps matches TRBD2 (5 bases). V lost 8 bases, J lost 6 bases, and 13 bases lay in between. Per germline, CDR1 MNHEY and CDR2 SVGAGI. CDR3 size: 13 residues. CDR3 DNA sequence: TGTGCCAGCGGAGAGGGATTGGCCGGGGAGCTGTTTTTT. Protein sequence: CASGEGLAGELFF.

V and J are TRBV5-1 and TRBJ2-1; D may be TRBD1 (6 bases). The V end was cut by 4 bases, the J end by 7 bases, with 18 bases between. The CDR3 runs 15 residues. Germline V gene data show CDR1 as SGHRS and CDR2 as YFSETQ. Written as DNA, the CDR3 is TGCGCCAGCAGCCCGACAGGAGAGGGTTCAAATGAGCAGTTCTTC. Its translation: CASSPTGEGSNEQFF. Full variable domain (rest looked up from reference TRBV5-1 and TRBJ2-1): KAGVTQTPRYLIKTRGQQVTLSCSPISGHRSVSWYQQTPGQGLQFLFEYFSETQRNKGNFPGRFSGRQFSNSRSEMNVSTLELGDSALYLCASSPTGEGSNEQFFGPGTRLTVL.

There are a few counts of this clone. The chain recombines TRBV6-1 with TRBJ1-1; D is unresolved. There are 14 residues in the CDR3. The germline V and J ends were trimmed by 8 bases and 1 base, with 14 bases remaining between them. Germline V gives CDR1 MNHNS, CDR2 SASEGT. The CDR3 nucleotides are TGTGCCAGCCGCGCGTCGGGCGGGAACACTGAAGCTTTCTTT. As protein: CASRASGGNTEAFF.

This clone was counted between two and nine times. The V call is TRBV2, the J call TRBJ2-3, with D unclear. Germline CDR1 reads SNHLY; CDR2 reads FYNNEI. Trimming left V 9 bases short and J 0 bases short, with 13 bases between. The CDR3 length is 14 residues. The CDR3 bases are TGTGCCAGTAGCACAGATTATAGCACAGATACGCAGTATTTT. Translating gives CASSTDYSTDTQYF.

The V and J genes are TRBV14 and TRBJ2-7; the D is unclear. Germline CDR1 is SGHDN and CDR2 is FVKESK. Between the trimmed V and J ends, which lost 3 bases and 1 base, there was a span of 7 bases. The CDR3 runs to 13 residues. The CDR3 coding sequence is TGTGCCAGCAGCCACGGATGGTCCTACGAGCAGTACTTC. It codes for CASSHGWSYEQYF.

This clone appeared a few times. This rearrangement joins TRBV25-1 to TRBJ2-7; 7 bases are shared with TRBD1. The germline CDR1 and CDR2 sequences are MGHDK and SYGVNS. The CDR3 is 14 residues long. The V and J ends lost 3 bases and 5 bases, in that order; junction bases with no gene match: 7. The CDR3: CASSDPTGSHEQYF. The DNA for the CDR3 is TGTGCCAGCAGTGACCCGACAGGGAGTCACGAGCAGTACTTC.

The V and J genes are TRBV30 and TRBJ2-2; possible D gene TRBD1, 6 bases. The V gene lost 4 bases and the J gene lost 1 base, with 16 bases spanning the gap. This CDR3 region has 16 residues. Germline values: CDR1 GTSNPN, CDR2 SVGIG (reference sequence). CDR3 loop: CAWTPLPDRNTGELFF. In DNA form, the CDR3 reads TGTGCCTGGACCCCTCTCCCGGACAGGAACACCGGGGAGCTGTTTTTT.

This clone was picked up a small number of times. The gene calls are TRBV18 and TRBJ2-7; 7 nucleotides line up with TRBD1. CDR3 length: 14 amino acids. After removal of 4 bases from V and 5 bases from J, the junction contained 8 bases not matched to a gene. Germline values: CDR1 KGHSH, CDR2 LQKENI. The CDR3 DNA sequence: TGTGCCAGCTCACTCGACAGGGTGATGAACGAGCAGTACTTC. Protein: CASSLDRVMNEQYF.